The 30 T cell receptor beta chains reported below all come from one sample, sequenced in a study of blood T cell repertoires in COVID-19. The table came from immunoSEQ multiplex PCR; TCRdb's copy has only in-frame clones and leaves some out. The data contain 72,000 or so clones, approximately 88% of them singletons. Sequenced: peripheral blood. These receptors were taken from a man aged 50 or older with active COVID-19.

The gene calls are TRBV18 and TRBJ1-5; TRBD1 agrees at 7 bases. Looked up from germline, CDR1 is KGHSH and CDR2 is LQKENI. V was pared by 4 bases and J by 0 bases, with 9 bases of the junction left unmatched. CDR3 length equals 17 residues. The CDR3 coding sequence is TGTGCCAGCTCACTCCCGGGACAGACTTATAGCAATCAGCCCCAGCATTTT. This codes for CASSLPGQTYSNQPQHF. Together with reference TRBV18 and TRBJ1-5, the CDR3 gives the full variable domain: NAGVMQNPRHLVRRRGQEARLRCSPMKGHSHVYWYRQLPEEGLKFMVYLQKENIIDESGMPKERFSAEFPKEGPSILRIQQVVRGDSAAYFCASSLPGQTYSNQPQHFGDGTRLSIL.

For the CDR3, the DNA is TGTGCCAGCAGCTTAAAGGGCAGGGAAAACTATGGCTACACCTTC. This gives the protein CASSLKGRENYGYTF. The J gene is TRBJ1-2, the V gene TRBV7-3, with D maybe TRBD1 (5 bases). CDR1 and CDR2 from the germline V gene are SGHTA and FQGTGA. The CDR3 spans 15 residues. The V and J ends lost 1 base and 2 bases respectively, with 11 bases between them.

The V gene is TRBV25-1, the J gene TRBJ2-1; D might be TRBD1 (6 bases). This CDR3 has 15 residues. Germline V gives CDR1 MGHDK, CDR2 SYGVNS. The V and J ends lost 3 bases and 7 bases respectively, with 16 bases between them. CDR3 amino acids: CASSDDRTFGNEQFF. Written as DNA, the CDR3 is TGTGCCAGCAGTGACGACAGGACGTTCGGGAATGAGCAGTTCTTC.

Only one count was recorded for this clone. The rearrangement joins TRBV19 to TRBJ1-3; D remains unclear. Germline V gives CDR1 LNHDA, CDR2 SQIVND (reference sequence). Deletions cut 5 bases from V and 0 bases from J, with 14 bases between. CDR3 length: 16 amino acids. The CDR3 DNA sequence: TGTGCCAGTAGTGCGCTTTCGCGGTCCTCTGGAAACACCATATATTTT. It yields the protein CASSALSRSSGNTIYF.

This chain links TRBV7-2 with TRBJ2-6, with a possible D match to TRBD2 (7 bases). Germline V lookup: CDR1 SGHTA, CDR2 FQGNSA. The germline V and J ends were trimmed by 0 bases and 2 bases, with 8 bases remaining between them. This CDR3 spans 16 amino acids. The CDR3 bases are TGTGCCAGCAGCTTAGCAGGGGGGGCTGGGGCCAACGTCCTGACTTTC. Protein product: CASSLAGGAGANVLTF.

As for this clone: The junction does not match germline at one end; this may be a read error. CDR3 bases: TGTGCCAGCAGCGGACAGGGCTATAGCTACACCTTC. This sequence encodes CASSGQGYSYTF. The rearrangement links TRBV12-3 or TRBV12-4 to TRBJ1-2; TRBD1 matches at 8 bases. CDR3 length: 12 residues.

The gene calls are TRBV6-5 and TRBJ2-7; tentatively, D is TRBD2 (5 bases). Germline lookup yields CDR1 MNHEY and CDR2 SVGAGI. CDR3 length: 12 residues. Trimming stripped 0 bases from V and 9 bases from J, with 9 bases between. The CDR3 coding sequence is TGTGCCAGCAGTTACTCAGGGAGCGCGCAGTACTTC. Amino acids: CASSYSGSAQYF.

This chain connects TRBV30 to TRBJ2-7; 8 bases map to TRBD1. The CDR3 covers 13 residues. The V gene end was trimmed by 6 bases and the J gene end by 2 bases; junction bases not matched to a gene: 6. Germline V gene lookup returns CDR1 GTSNPN and CDR2 SVGIG (reference sequence). The CDR3 loop is CACNRDRTYEQYF. The CDR3 DNA reads TGTGCCTGTAATCGGGACAGGACCTACGAGCAGTACTTC.

J is TRBJ1-6 and V is TRBV11-1; D is ambiguous. The germline gives CDR1 SGHAT, CDR2 FQDESV (reference sequence). Trimming cost V 2 bases and J 9 bases, with 8 bases left between them. The CDR3 is made up of 13 amino acids. In DNA form, the CDR3 reads TGTGCCAGCAGCTTACCCGGGAGTTCACCCCTCCACTTT. It codes for CASSLPGSSPLHF.

The CDR3 DNA follows: TGTGCCAGCAGTTTTCTAGACAGGACGACCTACGAGCAGTACTTC. The encoded protein is CASSFLDRTTYEQYF. The chain employs TRBV6-6 and TRBJ2-7; tentatively, D is TRBD1 (6 bases). This CDR3 contains 15 residues. Trimming stripped 4 bases from V and 2 bases from J, with 15 bases between. Per germline, CDR1 MNHNY and CDR2 SVGAGI (reference sequence).

The rearrangement uses TRBV5-1 and TRBJ1-3, with D perhaps TRBD1 (6 bases). CDR1 and CDR2 (germline): SGHRS, YFSETQ. V was shortened by 4 bases and J by 4 bases, with 15 bases between the two germline ends. The CDR3 sequence is 15 residues long. CDR3 protein: CASSLEAGAGNTIYF. CDR3 in DNA: TGCGCCAGCAGCCTAGAAGCAGGGGCCGGAAACACCATATATTTT.

The chain recombines TRBV2 with TRBJ1-2; 9 bases are shared with TRBD1. Germline V gene lookup returns CDR1 SNHLY and CDR2 FYNNEI. The V and J ends lost 7 bases and 0 bases, in that order; junction bases with no gene match: 3. This CDR3 has 14 amino acids. The CDR3 DNA follows: TGTGCCAGCACCAGACAGGGGGCTAACTATGGCTACACCTTC. This codes for CASTRQGANYGYTF.

The chain uses TRBV6-5 and TRBJ2-3; possibly TRBD2 for D (6 bases). Trimming stripped 6 bases from V and 3 bases from J, with 13 bases between. The length of the CDR3 is 14 residues. CDR1 and CDR2 from the germline V gene are MNHEY and SVGAGI. Written as DNA, the CDR3 is TGTGCCAGCAGCCTTAGGGACTCGACAGATACGCAGTATTTT. It specifies CASSLRDSTDTQYF.

This chain uses TRBV12-3 or TRBV12-4 with TRBJ1-5, with D perhaps TRBD1 (5 bases). V shed 6 bases and J shed 3 bases, with 9 bases lying between them. CDR3 length equals 13 residues. CDR3 protein: CASRGGNNQPQHF. CDR3 sequence (DNA): TGTGCCAGCAGGGGGGGGAACAATCAGCCCCAGCATTTT.

The V call is TRBV9, the J call TRBJ2-1; a weak D match, TRBD2 (6 bases). The CDR3 consists of 14 residues. Per the germline V gene, CDR1 is SGDLS and CDR2 is YYNGEE. V lost 1 base and J 7 bases, leaving 12 bases between the germline ends. The CDR3 region has the DNA TGTGCCAGCAGCGTAACTAGCTCCCGAAATGAGCAGTTCTTC. It yields the protein CASSVTSSRNEQFF.

The chain couples TRBV10-1 to TRBJ1-1; TRBD1 matches at 10 bases. The CDR3 is made up of 17 amino acids. The V and J ends lost 8 bases and 0 bases, in that order; junction bases with no gene match: 12. Germline V gene sequence: CDR1 WNHNN, CDR2 SYGVQD (reference sequence). CDR3 sequence (DNA): TGCGCCAGCCGTCGTGAGACAGGGGGCAGGATGAACACTGAAGCTTTCTTT. Encoded protein: CASRRETGGRMNTEAFF.

The chain carries TRBV5-4 and TRBJ1-2, with 9 positions matching TRBD1. Trimming took 4 bases from V and 0 from J; bases not matched to a gene: 7. The CDR3 covers 16 residues. CDR1 is SGHNT, CDR2 YYREEE, per germline (reference sequence). CDR3 in amino acids: CASSRDRDPTNYGYTF. Written as DNA, the CDR3 is TGTGCCAGCAGCCGGGACAGGGACCCAACTAACTATGGCTACACCTTC.

This chain joins TRBV10-1 and TRBJ2-1; 12 nucleotides match TRBD1. This CDR3 is built from 15 residues. Germline V gene data show CDR1 as WNHNN and CDR2 as SYGVQD (reference sequence). The junction had 4 bases not matched to a gene; V was cut back by 3 bases and J by 7 bases. The CDR3 reads CASSEGTGGTNEQFF. Here the CDR3 DNA reads TGCGCCAGCAGTGAAGGGACAGGGGGCACGAATGAGCAGTTCTTC.

The rearrangement joins TRBV2 to TRBJ2-2; 7 bases are a match to TRBD1. V shed 7 bases, J shed 6 bases, and the junction held 8 bases outside the gene matches. Germline CDR1 reads SNHLY; CDR2 reads FYNNEI. The CDR3 consists of 14 residues. The CDR3 DNA follows: TGTGCCAGCAAGGGACAGAACCTACCCGGGGAGCTGTTTTTT. The encoded protein is CASKGQNLPGELFF. Full variable domain (rest looked up from reference TRBV2 and TRBJ2-2): EPEVTQTPSHQVTQMGQEVILRCVPISNHLYFYWYRQILGQKVEFLVSFYNNEISEKSEIFDDQFSVERPDGSNFTLKIRSTKLEDSAMYFCASKGQNLPGELFFGEGSRLTVL.

This chain joins TRBV3-1 (or the pseudogene TRBV3-2) and TRBJ2-7; 10 nucleotides match TRBD1. From germline, CDR1 is LGHDT and CDR2 YNNKEL (reference sequence). The V gene end was trimmed by 1 base and the J gene end by 3 bases; junction bases not matched to a gene: 24. The length of the CDR3 is 22 residues. CDR3 nucleotide sequence: TGTGCCAGCAGCCAAGCTCAGGGGGGGACAGGGGACGGGAGGGGACCTATCTACGAGCAGTACTTC. Amino acids: CASSQAQGGTGDGRGPIYEQYF.

The gene calls are TRBV6-2 or TRBV6-3 and TRBJ1-1; no firm D call. The germline V gene encodes CDR1 MNHEY and CDR2 SVGEGT. The V end was cut by 8 bases, the J end by 4 bases, with 17 bases between. The CDR3 contains 14 residues. The CDR3 DNA is TGTGCCAGCGGCCGCCGGGTCCAGACCACTGAAGCTTTCTTT. Protein: CASGRRVQTTEAFF.

This rearrangement joins TRBV5-5 to TRBJ2-4; tentative D call: TRBD2 (5 bases). V lost 1 base to trimming and J lost 2 bases, with 7 bases between them. The CDR3 loop spans 14 amino acids. Looked up from germline, CDR1 is SGHKS and CDR2 is YYEKEE (reference sequence). The CDR3 DNA is TGTGCCAGCAGCTTGCGAGGGACCAAAAACATTCAGTACTTC. As protein: CASSLRGTKNIQYF. The whole variable domain, remainder taken from reference TRBV5-5 and TRBJ2-4, is DAGVTQSPTHLIKTRGQQVTLRCSPISGHKSVSWYQQVLGQGPQFIFQYYEKEERGRGNFPDRFSARQFPNYSSELNVNALLLGDSALYLCASSLRGTKNIQYFGAGTRLSVL.

This chain connects TRBV24-1 to TRBJ2-1, with TRBD2 identical over 12 bases. Germline CDR1 reads KGHDR; CDR2 reads SFDVKD. This CDR3 is 15 amino acids long. The J segment lost 9 bases and the V segment lost 3 bases, leaving 5 bases of the junction unmatched. CDR3 region: CATSDASGRAGEQFF. The CDR3 nucleotides are TGTGCCACCAGTGATGCTAGCGGGAGGGCCGGTGAGCAGTTCTTC.

The chain recombines TRBV5-1 with TRBJ1-5; D possibly corresponds to TRBD1 (6 bases). Germline-derived CDR1 and CDR2 are SGHRS and YFSETQ. V was pared by 2 bases and J by 4 bases, with 7 bases between. There are 13 residues in the CDR3. CDR3 sequence: CASSLTGNQPQHF. The CDR3 coding sequence is TGCGCCAGCAGCTTAACAGGGAATCAGCCCCAGCATTTT.

This chain connects TRBV18 to TRBJ1-5; D is possibly TRBD1 (5 bases). V was cut by 2 bases and J by 0 bases, with 8 bases left in between. The CDR3 loop spans 15 amino acids. Germline CDR1 and CDR2: KGHSH and LQKENI. The DNA of the CDR3 is TGTGCCAGCTCACCAGGAAGGGGTAGCAATCAGCCCCAGCATTTT. As protein: CASSPGRGSNQPQHF.

The chain recombines TRBV5-1 with TRBJ2-5; D is possibly TRBD2 (5 bases). This CDR3 is 14 amino acids long. In germline, CDR1 is SGHRS, CDR2 YFSETQ. Trimming removed 3 bases at V and 2 bases at J, with 11 bases between. The CDR3 loop reads CASSSGLIQETQYF. The CDR3 region has the DNA TGCGCCAGCAGCTCTGGACTTATTCAAGAGACCCAGTACTTC.

This rearrangement joins TRBV28 to TRBJ2-2, with D perhaps matching TRBD1 (6 bases). Germline loops: CDR1 MDHEN, CDR2 SYDVKM. The CDR3 runs 14 residues. Trimming pared 6 bases from V and 1 base from J, leaving 9 bases between. DNA of the CDR3: TGTGCCAGCAGAACGGGACAGAACACCGGGGAGCTGTTTTTT. This gives the protein CASRTGQNTGELFF.

The table lists this clone with a few counts. This chain links TRBV5-6 with TRBJ1-5, with TRBD1 matching 12 bases. CDR1 is SGHDT and CDR2 is YYEEEE in the germline V gene. The J segment lost 4 bases and the V segment lost 4 bases, leaving 6 bases of the junction unmatched. The CDR3 loop spans 16 amino acids. CDR3 in DNA: TGTGCCAGCAGCCTGGGACAGGGGGCGCGAAATCAGCCCCAGCATTTT. It is translated as CASSLGQGARNQPQHF.

The chain carries TRBV5-1 and TRBJ1-6, with 7 positions matching TRBD1. This CDR3 contains 18 residues. Germline V CDR1 and CDR2: SGHRS, YFSETQ. V was clipped by 0 bases and J by 7 bases; unmatched bases: 13. The CDR3 protein is CASSLGPSRGSVNSPLHF. CDR3 DNA: TGCGCCAGCAGCTTGGGACCTTCCAGGGGGTCGGTAAATTCACCCCTCCACTTT.

The chain has TRBV11-2 and TRBJ1-5; no firm D call. Germline loops: CDR1 SGHAT, CDR2 FQNNGV. The CDR3 is 14 amino acids. The V gene lost 5 bases and the J gene lost 0 bases, with 8 bases spanning the gap. CDR3 residues: CASSIGDSNQPQHF. The CDR3 nucleotides read TGTGCCAGCAGCATCGGAGATAGCAATCAGCCCCAGCATTTT.